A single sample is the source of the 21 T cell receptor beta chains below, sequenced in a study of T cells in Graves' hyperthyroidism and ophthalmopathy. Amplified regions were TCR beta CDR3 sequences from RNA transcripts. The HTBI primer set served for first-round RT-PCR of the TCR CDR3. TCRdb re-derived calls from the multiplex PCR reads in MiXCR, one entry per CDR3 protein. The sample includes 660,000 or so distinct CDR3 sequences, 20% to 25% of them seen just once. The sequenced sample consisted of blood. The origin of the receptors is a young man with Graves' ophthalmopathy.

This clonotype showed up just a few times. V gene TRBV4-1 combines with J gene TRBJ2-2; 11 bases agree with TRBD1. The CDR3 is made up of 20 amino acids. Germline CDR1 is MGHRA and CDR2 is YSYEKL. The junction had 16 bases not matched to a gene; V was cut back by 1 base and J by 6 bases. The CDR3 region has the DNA TGCGCCAGCAGCCAAGGCCCCCGCCGGGACAGGGGGAAGGGAGCCGGGGAGCTGTTTTTT. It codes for CASSQGPRRDRGKGAGELFF.

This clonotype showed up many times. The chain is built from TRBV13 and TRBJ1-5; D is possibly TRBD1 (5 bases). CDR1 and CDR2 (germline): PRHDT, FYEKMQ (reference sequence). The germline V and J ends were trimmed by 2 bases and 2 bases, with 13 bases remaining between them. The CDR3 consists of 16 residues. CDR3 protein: CASSLSRGLRNQPQHF. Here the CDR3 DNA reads TGTGCCAGCAGCTTATCGAGGGGATTACGCAATCAGCCCCAGCATTTT.

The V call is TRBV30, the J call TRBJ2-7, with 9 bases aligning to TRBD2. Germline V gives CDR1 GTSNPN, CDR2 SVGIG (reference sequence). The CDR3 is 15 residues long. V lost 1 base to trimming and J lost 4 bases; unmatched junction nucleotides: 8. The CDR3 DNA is TGTGCCTGGAGTGGTTCTGTAGCGGGGGCTTACGAGCAGTACTTC. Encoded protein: CAWSGSVAGAYEQYF.

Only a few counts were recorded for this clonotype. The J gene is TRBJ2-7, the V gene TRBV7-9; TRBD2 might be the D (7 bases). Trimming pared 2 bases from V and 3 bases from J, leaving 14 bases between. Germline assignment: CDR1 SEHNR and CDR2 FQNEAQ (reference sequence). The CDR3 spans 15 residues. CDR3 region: CASSLRGALIYEQYF. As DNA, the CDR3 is TGTGCCAGCAGCTTACGGGGGGCGCTGATCTACGAGCAGTACTTC.

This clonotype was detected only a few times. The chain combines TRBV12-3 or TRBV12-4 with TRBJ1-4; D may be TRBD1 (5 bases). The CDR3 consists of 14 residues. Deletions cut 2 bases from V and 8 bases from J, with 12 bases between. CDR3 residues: CASSLKGAEEKLFF. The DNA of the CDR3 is TGTGCCAGCAGTTTAAAAGGGGCAGAAGAAAAACTGTTTTTT.

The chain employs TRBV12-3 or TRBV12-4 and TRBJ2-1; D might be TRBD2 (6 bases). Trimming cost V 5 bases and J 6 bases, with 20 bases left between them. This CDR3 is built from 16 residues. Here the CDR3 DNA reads TGTGCCAGCAGTCCTAGGCTAGCGTCGGGGGTCAATGAGCAGTTCTTC. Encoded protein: CASSPRLASGVNEQFF.

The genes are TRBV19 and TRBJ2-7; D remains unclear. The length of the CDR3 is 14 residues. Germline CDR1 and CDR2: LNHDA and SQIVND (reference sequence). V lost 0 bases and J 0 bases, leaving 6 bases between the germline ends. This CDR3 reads CASSIEESSYEQYF. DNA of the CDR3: TGTGCCAGTAGTATAGAAGAGAGCTCCTACGAGCAGTACTTC. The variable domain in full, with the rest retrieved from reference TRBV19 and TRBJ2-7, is DGGITQSPKYLFRKEGQNVTLSCEQNLNHDAMYWYRQDPGQGLRLIYYSQIVNDFQKGDIAEGYSVSREKKESFPLTVTSAQKNPTAFYLCASSIEESSYEQYFGPGTRLTVT.

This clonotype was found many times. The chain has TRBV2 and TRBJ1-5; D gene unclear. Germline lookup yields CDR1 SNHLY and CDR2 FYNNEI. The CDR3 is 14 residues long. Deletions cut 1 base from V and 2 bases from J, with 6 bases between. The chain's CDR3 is CASSEDTGNQPQHF. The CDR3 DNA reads TGTGCCAGCAGTGAAGACACGGGCAATCAGCCCCAGCATTTT.

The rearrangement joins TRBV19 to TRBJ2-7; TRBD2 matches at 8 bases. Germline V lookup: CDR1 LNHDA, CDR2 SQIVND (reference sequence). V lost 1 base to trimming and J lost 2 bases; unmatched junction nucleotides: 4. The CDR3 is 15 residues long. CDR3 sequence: CASSIAPGGPYEQYF. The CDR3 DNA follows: TGTGCCAGTAGTATAGCCCCGGGAGGGCCCTACGAGCAGTACTTC.

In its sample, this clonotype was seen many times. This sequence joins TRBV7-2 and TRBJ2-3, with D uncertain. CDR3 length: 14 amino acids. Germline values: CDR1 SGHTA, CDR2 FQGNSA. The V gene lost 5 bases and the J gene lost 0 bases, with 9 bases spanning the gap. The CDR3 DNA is TGTGCCAGCAGCCTTATGGCCAGCACAGATACGCAGTATTTT. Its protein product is CASSLMASTDTQYF.

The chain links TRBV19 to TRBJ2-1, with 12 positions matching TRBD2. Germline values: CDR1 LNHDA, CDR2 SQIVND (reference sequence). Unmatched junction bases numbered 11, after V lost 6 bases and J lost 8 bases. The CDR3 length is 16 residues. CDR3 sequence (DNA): TGTGCCAGTAGCACCGAGGGACTAGCGGGTATCGATGAGCAGTTCTTC. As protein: CASSTEGLAGIDEQFF.

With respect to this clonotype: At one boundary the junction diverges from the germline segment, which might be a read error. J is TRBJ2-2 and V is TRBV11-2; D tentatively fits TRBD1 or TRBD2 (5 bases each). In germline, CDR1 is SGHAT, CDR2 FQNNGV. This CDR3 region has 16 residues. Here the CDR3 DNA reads TGTGTCAGCAGCCGTCTCGGGGCCGTGAACACCGGGGAGCTGTTTTTT. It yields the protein CVSSRLGAVNTGELFF.

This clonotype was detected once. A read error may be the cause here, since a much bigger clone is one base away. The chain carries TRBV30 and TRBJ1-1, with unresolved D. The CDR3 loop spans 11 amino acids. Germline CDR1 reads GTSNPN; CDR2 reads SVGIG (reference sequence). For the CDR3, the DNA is TGTGCCTGGATCGGGTCCACTGAAGCTTCCTTT. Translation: CAWIGSTEASF. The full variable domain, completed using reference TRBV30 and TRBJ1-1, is SQTIHQWPATLVQPVGSPLSLECTVEGTSNPNLYWYRQAAGRGLQLLFYSVGIGQISSEVPQNLSASRPQDRQFILSSKKLLLSDSGFYLCAWIGSTEASFGQGTRLTVV.

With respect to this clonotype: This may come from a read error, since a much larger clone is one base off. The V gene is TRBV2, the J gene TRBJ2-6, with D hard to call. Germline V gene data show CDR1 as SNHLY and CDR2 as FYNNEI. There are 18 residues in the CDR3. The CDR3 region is CAGSYFGRTLSGANVLTF. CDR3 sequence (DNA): TGTGCCGGCAGTTACTTTGGCAGGACGCTCTCTGGGGCCAACGTCCTGACTTTC.

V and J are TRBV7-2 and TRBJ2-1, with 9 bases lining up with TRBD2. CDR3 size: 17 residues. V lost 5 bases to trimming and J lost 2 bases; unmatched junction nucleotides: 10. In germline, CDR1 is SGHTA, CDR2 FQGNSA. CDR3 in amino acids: CASSPFWREGPYNEQFF. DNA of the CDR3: TGTGCCAGCAGCCCCTTTTGGCGGGAGGGCCCCTACAATGAGCAGTTCTTC.

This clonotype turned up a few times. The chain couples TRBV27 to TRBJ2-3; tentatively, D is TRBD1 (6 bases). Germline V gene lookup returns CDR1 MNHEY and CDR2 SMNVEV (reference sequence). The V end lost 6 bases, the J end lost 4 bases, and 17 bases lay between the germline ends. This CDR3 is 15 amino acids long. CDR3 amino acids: CASSPGQGLADTQYF. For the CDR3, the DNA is TGTGCCAGCAGCCCAGGGCAGGGGTTGGCAGATACGCAGTATTTT.

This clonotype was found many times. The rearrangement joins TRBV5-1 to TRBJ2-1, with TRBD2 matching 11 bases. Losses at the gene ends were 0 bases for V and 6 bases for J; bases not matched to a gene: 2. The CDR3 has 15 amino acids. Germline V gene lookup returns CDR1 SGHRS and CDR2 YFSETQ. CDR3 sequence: CASSLGLAGPNEQFF. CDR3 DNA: TGCGCCAGCAGCTTGGGACTAGCGGGACCCAATGAGCAGTTCTTC.

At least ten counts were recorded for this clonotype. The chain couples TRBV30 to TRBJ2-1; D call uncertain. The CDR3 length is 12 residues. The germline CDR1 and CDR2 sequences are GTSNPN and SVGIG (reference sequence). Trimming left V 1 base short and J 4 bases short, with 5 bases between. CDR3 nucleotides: TGTGCCTGGAGTGGGATTTACAATGAGCAGTTCTTC. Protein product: CAWSGIYNEQFF.

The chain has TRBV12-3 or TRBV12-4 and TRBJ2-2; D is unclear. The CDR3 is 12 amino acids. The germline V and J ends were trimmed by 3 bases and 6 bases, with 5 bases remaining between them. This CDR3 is CASSFRAGELFF. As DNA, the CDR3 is TGTGCCAGCAGTTTCCGGGCCGGGGAGCTGTTTTTT.

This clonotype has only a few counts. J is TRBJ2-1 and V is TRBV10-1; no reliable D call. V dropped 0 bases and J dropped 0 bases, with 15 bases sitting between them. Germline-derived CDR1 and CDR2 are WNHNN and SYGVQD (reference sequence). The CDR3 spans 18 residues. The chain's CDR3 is CASSESLVGPNSYNEQFF. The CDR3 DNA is TGCGCCAGCAGTGAGTCGTTAGTTGGACCGAACTCCTACAATGAGCAGTTCTTC.

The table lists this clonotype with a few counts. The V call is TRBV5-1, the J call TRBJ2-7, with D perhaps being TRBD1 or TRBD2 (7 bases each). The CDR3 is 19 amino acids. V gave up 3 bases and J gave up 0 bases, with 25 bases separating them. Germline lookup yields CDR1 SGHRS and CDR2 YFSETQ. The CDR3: CASSYSPGQSTSPSYEQYF. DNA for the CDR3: TGCGCCAGCAGCTACTCCCCGGGACAGTCGACTAGCCCCTCCTACGAGCAGTACTTC.